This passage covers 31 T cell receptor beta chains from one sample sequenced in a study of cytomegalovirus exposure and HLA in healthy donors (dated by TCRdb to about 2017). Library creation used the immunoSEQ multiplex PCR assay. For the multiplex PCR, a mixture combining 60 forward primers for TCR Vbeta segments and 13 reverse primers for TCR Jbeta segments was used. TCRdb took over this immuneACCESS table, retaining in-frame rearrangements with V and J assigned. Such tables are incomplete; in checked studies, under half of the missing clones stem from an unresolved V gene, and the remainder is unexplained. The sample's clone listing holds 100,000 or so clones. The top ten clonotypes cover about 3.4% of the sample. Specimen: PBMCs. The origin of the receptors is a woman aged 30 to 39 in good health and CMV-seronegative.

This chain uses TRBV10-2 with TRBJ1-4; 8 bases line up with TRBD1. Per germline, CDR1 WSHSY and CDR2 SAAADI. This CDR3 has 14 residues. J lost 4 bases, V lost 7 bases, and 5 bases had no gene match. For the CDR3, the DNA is TGCGCCAGCACCGGGACAGGCGATAATGAAAAACTGTTTTTT. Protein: CASTGTGDNEKLFF.

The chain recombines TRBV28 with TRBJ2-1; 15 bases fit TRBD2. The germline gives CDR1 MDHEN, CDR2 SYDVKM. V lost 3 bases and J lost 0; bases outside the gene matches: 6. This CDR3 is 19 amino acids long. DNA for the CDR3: TGTGCCAGCAGTTTTCCGGGACTAGCGGGGGGTTACTCCTACAATGAGCAGTTCTTC. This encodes CASSFPGLAGGYSYNEQFF. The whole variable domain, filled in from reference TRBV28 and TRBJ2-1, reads DVKVTQSSRYLVKRTGEKVFLECVQDMDHENMFWYRQDPGLGLRLIYFSYDVKMKEKGDIPEGYSVSREKKERFSLILESASTNQTSMYLCASSFPGLAGGYSYNEQFFGPGTRLTVL.

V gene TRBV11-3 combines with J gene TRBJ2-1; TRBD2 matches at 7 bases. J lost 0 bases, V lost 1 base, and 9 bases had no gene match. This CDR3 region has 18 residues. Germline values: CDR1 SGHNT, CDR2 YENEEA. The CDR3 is CASSLVLGRESSYNEQFF. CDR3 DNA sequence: TGTGCCAGCAGCTTAGTTTTGGGGAGGGAGAGCTCCTACAATGAGCAGTTCTTC.

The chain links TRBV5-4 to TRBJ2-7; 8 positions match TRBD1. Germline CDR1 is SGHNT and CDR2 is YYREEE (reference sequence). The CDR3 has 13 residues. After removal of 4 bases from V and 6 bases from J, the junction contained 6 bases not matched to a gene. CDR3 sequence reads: CASSATGAREQYF. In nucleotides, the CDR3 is TGTGCCAGCAGCGCGACAGGGGCGCGCGAGCAGTACTTC.

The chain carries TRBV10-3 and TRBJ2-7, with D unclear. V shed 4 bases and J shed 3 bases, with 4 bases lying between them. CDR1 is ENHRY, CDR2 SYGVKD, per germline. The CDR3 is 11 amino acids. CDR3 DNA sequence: TGTGCCATCAGTGCGGTCTACGAGCAGTACTTC. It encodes CAISAVYEQYF.

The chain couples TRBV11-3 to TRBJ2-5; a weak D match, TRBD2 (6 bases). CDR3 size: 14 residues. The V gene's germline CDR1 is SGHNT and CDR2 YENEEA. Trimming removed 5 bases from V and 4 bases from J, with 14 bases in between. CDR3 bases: TGTGCCAGCAGCATGCGGGGTGGTCGAGAGACCCAGTACTTC. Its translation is CASSMRGGRETQYF.

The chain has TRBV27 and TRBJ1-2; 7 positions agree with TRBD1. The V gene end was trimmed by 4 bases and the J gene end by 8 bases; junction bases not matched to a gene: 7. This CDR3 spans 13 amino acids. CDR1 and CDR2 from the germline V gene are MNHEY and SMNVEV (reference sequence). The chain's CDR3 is CASSWRGRLGYTF. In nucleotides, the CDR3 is TGTGCCAGCAGTTGGAGGGGGCGGTTGGGCTACACCTTC.

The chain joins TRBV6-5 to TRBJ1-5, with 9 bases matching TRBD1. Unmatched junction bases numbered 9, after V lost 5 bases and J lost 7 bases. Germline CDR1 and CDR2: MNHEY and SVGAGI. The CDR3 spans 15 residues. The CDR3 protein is CASSASGTGKQPQHF. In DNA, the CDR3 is TGTGCCAGCAGTGCTTCCGGGACAGGGAAGCAGCCCCAGCATTTT.

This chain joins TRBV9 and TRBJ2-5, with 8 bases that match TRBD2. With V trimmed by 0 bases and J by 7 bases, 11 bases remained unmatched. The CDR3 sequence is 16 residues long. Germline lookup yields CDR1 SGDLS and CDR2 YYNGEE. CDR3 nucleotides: TGTGCCAGCAGCGTAGACGGCGGGGGGCCCTCAGGGACCCAGTACTTC. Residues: CASSVDGGGPSGTQYF.

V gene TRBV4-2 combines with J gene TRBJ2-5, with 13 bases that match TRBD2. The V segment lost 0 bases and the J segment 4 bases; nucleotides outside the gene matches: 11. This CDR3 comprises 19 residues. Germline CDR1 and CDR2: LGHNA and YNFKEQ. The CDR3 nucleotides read TGTGCCAGCAGCCAAGATCCCCATCAGACTAGCGGGGGGAGAGAGACCCAGTACTTC. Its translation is CASSQDPHQTSGGRETQYF.

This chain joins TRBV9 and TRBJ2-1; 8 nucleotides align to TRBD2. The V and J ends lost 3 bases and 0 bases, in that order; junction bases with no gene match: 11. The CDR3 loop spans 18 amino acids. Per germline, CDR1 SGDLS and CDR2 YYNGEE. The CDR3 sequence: CASSGLYSGASSYNEQFF. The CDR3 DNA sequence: TGTGCCAGCAGCGGACTCTATAGCGGGGCAAGCTCCTACAATGAGCAGTTCTTC.

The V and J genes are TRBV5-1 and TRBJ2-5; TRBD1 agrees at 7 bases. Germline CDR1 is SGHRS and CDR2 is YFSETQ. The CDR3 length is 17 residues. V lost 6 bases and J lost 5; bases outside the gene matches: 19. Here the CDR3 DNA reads TGCGCCAGCACCGGAACGACCGGGCCAGGGGGTCGCGAGACCCAGTACTTC. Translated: CASTGTTGPGGRETQYF.

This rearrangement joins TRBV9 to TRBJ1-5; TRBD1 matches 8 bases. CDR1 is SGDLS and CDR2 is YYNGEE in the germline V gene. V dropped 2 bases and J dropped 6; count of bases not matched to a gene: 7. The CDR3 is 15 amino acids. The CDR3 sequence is CASSVGQGLTQPQHF. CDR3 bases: TGTGCCAGCAGCGTCGGACAGGGTTTGACTCAGCCCCAGCATTTT.

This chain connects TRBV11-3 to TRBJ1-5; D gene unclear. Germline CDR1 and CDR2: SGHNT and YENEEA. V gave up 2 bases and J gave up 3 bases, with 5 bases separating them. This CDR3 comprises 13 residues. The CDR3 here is CASSLPLNQPQHF. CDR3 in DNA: TGTGCCAGCAGCTTACCCCTCAATCAGCCCCAGCATTTT.

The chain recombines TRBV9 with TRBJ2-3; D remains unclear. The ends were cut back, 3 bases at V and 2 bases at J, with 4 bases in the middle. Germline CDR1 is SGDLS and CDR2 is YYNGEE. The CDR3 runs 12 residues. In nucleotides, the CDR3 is TGTGCCAGCAGCGAGCACACAGATACGCAGTATTTT. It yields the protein CASSEHTDTQYF.

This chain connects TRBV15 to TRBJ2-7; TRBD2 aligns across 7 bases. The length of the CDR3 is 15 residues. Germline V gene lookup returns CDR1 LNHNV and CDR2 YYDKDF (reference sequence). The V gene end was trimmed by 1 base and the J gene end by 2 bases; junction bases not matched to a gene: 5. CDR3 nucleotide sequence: TGTGCCACCAGCAGAGCGCCTAGCGGTACCTACGAGCAGTACTTC. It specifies CATSRAPSGTYEQYF.

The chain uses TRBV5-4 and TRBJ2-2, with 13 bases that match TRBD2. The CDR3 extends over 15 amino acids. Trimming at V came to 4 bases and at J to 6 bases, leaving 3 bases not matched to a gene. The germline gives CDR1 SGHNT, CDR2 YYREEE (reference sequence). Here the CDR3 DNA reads TGTGCCAGCAGCACCGGACTAGCGGGAGCCGGGGAGCTGTTTTTT. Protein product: CASSTGLAGAGELFF.

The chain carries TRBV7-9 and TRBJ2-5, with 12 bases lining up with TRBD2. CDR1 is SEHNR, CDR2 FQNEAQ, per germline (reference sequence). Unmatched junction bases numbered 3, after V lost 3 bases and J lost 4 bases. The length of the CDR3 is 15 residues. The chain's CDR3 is CASSFTSGGRETQYF. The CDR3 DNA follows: TGTGCCAGCAGCTTTACTAGCGGGGGGCGAGAGACCCAGTACTTC.

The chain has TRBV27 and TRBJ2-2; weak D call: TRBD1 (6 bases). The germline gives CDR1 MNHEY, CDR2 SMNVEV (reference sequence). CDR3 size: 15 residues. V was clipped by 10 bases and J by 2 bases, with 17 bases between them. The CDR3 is CATRGHGLNTGELFF. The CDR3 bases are TGTGCCACCAGGGGACACGGCCTCAACACCGGGGAGCTGTTTTTT.

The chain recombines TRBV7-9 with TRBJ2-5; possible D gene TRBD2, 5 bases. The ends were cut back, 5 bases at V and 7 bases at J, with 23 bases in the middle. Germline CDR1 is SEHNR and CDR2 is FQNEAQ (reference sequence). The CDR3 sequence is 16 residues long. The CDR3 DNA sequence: TGTGCCAGCAGCCCCCGGGAAACAGTCCCGTGGTGGACCCAGTACTTC. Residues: CASSPRETVPWWTQYF.

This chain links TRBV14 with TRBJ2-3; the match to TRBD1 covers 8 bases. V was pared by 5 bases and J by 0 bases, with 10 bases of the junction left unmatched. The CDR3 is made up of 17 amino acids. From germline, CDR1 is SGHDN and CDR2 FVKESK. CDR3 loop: CASSRTGGPFSTDTQYF. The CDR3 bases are TGTGCCAGCAGCAGAACAGGGGGGCCCTTTAGCACAGATACGCAGTATTTT.

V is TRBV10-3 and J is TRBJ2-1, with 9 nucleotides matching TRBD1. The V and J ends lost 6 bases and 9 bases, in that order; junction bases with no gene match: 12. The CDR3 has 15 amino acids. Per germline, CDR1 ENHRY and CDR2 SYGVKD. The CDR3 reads CAISAPGQGTTEQFF. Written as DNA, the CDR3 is TGTGCCATCAGCGCCCCGGGACAGGGAACAACTGAGCAGTTCTTC.

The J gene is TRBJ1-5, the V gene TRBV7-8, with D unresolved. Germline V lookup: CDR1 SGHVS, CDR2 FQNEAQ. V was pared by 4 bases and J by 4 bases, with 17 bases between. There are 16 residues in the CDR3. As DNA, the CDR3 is TGTGCCAGCAGCTCATTCAGACTAGGAGGGAATCAGCCCCAGCATTTT. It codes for CASSSFRLGGNQPQHF.

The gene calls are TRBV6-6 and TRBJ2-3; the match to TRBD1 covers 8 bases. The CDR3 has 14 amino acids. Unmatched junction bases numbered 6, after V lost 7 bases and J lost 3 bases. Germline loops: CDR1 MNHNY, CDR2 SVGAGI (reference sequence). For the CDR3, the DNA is TGTGCCAGCACCAGTAGACAGGGGACAGATACGCAGTATTTT. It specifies CASTSRQGTDTQYF.

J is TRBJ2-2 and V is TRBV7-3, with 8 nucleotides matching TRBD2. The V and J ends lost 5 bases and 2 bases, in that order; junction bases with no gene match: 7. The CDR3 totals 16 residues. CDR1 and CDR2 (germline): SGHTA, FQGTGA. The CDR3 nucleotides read TGTGCCAGCAGCCCGCACGGGGGGGCCAACACCGGGGAGCTGTTTTTT. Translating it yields CASSPHGGANTGELFF.

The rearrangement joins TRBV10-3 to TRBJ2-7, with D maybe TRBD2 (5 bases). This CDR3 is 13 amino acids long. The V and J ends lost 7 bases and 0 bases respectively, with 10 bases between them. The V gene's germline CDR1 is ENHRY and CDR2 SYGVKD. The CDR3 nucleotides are TGTGCCATCAACTCGGGAAGCTCCTACGAGCAGTACTTC. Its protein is CAINSGSSYEQYF.

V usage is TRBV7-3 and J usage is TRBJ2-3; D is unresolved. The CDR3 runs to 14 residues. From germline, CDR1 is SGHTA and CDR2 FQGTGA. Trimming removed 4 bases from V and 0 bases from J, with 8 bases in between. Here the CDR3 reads CASSSSVSTDTQYF. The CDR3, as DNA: TGTGCCAGCAGCTCCTCGGTTAGCACAGATACGCAGTATTTT.

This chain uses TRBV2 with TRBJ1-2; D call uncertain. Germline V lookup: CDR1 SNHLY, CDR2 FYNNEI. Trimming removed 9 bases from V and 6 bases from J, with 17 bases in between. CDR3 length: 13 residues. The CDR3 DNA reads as TGTGCCAGTAATGACATGGTCCCAGATGGCTACACCTTC. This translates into CASNDMVPDGYTF.

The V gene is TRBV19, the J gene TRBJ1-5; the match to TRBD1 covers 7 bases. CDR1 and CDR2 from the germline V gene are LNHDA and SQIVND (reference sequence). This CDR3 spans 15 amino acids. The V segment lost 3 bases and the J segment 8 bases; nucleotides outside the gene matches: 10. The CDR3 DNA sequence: TGTGCCAGTAGTATGAGACAGGGCGGTTTGAAGCCCCAGCATTTT. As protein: CASSMRQGGLKPQHF.

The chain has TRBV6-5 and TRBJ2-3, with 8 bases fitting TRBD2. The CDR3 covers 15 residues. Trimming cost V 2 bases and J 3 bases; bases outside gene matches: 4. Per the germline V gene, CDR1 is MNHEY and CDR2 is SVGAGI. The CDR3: CASSYPGGATDTQYF. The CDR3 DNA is TGTGCCAGCAGTTACCCGGGGGGGGCAACAGATACGCAGTATTTT.

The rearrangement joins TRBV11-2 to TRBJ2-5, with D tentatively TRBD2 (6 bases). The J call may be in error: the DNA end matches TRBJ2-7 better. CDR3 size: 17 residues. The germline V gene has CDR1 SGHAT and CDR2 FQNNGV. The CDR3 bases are TGTGCCAGCAGCTTAGGGAGGTTTGGGAGGTTCTCCTACGAGCAGTACTTC. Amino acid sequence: CASSLGRFGRFSYEQYF.